This TCR beta chain was identified during a study of blood T cell repertoires in COVID-19. Study at large: The cDNA or gDNA used as material had been derived from T cells, B-cell-depleted T cells, or PBMCs.

TCRdb's table, derived via immunoSEQ multiplex PCR, lists solely in-frame clones and lacks some. The sample has about 270,000 clones, about 86% seen once. The CDR3 length is 16 residues. V shed 0 bases, J shed 4 bases, and the junction held 3 bases outside the gene matches. In germline, CDR1 is SGDLS, CDR2 YYNGEE. Sequencing was performed on peripheral blood. This chain joins TRBV9 and TRBJ2-2; 10 nucleotides align to TRBD2. The TCR comes from a woman aged 60-75 years with active or convalescent COVID-19. In DNA form, the CDR3 reads TGTGCCAGCAGCGTAGGTCTAGCGGGGGTCACCGGGGAGCTGTTTTTT. Its translation is CASSVGLAGVTGELFF.